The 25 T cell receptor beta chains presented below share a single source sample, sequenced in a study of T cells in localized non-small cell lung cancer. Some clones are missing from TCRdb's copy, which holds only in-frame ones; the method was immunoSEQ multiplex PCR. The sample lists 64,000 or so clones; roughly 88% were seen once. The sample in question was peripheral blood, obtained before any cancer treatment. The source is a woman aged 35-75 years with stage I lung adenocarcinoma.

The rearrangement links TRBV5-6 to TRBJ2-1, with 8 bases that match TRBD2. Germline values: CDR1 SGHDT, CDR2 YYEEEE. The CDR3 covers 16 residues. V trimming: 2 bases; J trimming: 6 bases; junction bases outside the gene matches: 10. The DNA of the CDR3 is TGTGCCAGCAGCTTTTCAGGGCGGGGGGTCCGCAATGAGCAGTTCTTC. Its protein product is CASSFSGRGVRNEQFF.

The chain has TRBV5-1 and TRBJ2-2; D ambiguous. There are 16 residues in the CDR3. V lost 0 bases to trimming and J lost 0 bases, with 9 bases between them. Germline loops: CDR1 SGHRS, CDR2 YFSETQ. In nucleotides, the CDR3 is TGCGCCAGCAGCTTGGCGCCATCGACGAACACCGGGGAGCTGTTTTTT. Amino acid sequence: CASSLAPSTNTGELFF.

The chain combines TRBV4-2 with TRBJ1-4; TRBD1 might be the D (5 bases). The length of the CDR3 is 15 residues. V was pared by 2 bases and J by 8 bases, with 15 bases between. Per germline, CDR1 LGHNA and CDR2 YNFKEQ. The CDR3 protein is CASSQPTVDREKLFF. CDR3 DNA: TGTGCCAGCAGCCAACCTACCGTCGACAGAGAAAAACTGTTTTTT.

The CDR3 sequence: CASSRLVEDTGELFF. In DNA form, the CDR3 reads TGTGCCAGCAGCCGACTAGTTGAGGACACCGGGGAGCTGTTTTTT. This chain links TRBV16 with TRBJ2-2; a possible D gene is TRBD2 (6 bases). Trimming removed 4 bases from V and 3 bases from J, with 12 bases in between. Germline CDR1 reads KGHSY; CDR2 reads FQNENV. This CDR3 has 15 residues. Full variable domain (rest looked up from reference TRBV16 and TRBJ2-2): GEEVAQTPKHLVRGEGQKAKLYCAPIKGHSYVFWYQQVLKNEFKFLISFQNENVFDETGMPKERFSAKCLPNSPCSLEIQATKLEDSAVYFCASSRLVEDTGELFFGEGSRLTVL.

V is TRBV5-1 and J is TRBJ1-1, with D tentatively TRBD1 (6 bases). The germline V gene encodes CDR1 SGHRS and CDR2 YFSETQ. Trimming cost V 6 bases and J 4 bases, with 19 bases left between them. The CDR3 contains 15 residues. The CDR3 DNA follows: TGCGCCAGCATACCTCACCTGGACAGCTTCACTGAAGCTTTCTTT. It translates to CASIPHLDSFTEAFF.

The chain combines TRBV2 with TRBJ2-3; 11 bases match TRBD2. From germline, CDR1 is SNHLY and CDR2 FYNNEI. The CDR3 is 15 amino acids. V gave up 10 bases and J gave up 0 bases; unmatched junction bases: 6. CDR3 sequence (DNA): TGTGCCATCAAGAGGACTAGCGGGAGCACAGATACGCAGTATTTT. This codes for CAIKRTSGSTDTQYF.

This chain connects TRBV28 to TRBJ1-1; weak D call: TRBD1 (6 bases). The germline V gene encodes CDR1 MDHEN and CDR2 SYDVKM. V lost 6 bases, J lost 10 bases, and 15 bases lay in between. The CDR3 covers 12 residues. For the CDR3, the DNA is TGTGCCAGCAGGCCCTCCGGGACAATAGCTTTCTTT. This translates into CASRPSGTIAFF.

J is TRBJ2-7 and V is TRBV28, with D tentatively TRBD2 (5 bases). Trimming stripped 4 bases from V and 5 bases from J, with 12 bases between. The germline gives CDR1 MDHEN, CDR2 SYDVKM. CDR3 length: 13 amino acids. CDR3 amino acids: CASSYGEGDEQYF. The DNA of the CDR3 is TGTGCCAGCAGTTACGGGGAAGGCGACGAGCAGTACTTC.

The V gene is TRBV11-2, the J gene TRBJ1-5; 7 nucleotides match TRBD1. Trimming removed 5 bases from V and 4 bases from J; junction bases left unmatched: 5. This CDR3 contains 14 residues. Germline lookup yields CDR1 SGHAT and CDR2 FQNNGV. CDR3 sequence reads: CASSAGTANQPQHF. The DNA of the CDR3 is TGTGCCAGCAGCGCCGGGACAGCTAATCAGCCCCAGCATTTT.

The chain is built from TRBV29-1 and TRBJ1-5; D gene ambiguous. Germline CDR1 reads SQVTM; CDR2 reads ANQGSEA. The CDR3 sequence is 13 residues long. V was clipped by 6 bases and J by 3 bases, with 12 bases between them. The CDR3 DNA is TGCAGCGTGTCGGACGGTTACAATCAGCCCCAGCATTTT. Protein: CSVSDGYNQPQHF.

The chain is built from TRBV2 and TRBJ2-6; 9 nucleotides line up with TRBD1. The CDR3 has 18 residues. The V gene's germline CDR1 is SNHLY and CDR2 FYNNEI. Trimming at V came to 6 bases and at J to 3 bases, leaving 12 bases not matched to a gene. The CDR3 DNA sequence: TGTGCCAGCAGGGACCCGGGACAGGGAAGGTTTGGGGCCAACGTCCTGACTTTC. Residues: CASRDPGQGRFGANVLTF. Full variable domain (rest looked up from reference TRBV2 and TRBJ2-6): EPEVTQTPSHQVTQMGQEVILRCVPISNHLYFYWYRQILGQKVEFLVSFYNNEISEKSEIFDDQFSVERPDGSNFTLKIRSTKLEDSAMYFCASRDPGQGRFGANVLTFGAGSRLTVL.

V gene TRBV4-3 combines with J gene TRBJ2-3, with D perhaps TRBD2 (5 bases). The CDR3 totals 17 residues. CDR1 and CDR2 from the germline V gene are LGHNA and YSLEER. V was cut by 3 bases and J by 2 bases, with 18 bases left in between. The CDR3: CASSHLYSSGYTDTQYF. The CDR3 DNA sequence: TGCGCCAGCAGCCATCTCTATTCCAGCGGATACACAGATACGCAGTATTTT.

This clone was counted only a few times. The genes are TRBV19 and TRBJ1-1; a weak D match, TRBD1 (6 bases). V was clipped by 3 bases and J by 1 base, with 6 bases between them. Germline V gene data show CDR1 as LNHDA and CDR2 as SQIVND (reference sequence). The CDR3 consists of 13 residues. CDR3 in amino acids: CASSMTGNTEAFF. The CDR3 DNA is TGTGCCAGTAGTATGACAGGGAACACTGAAGCTTTCTTT.

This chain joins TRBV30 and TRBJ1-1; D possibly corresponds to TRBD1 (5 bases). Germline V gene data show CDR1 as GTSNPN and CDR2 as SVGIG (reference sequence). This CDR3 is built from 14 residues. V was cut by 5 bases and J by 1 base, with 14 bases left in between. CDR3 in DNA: TGTGCCTGGGGTTGGCCGGGGCAGAACACTGAAGCTTTCTTT. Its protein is CAWGWPGQNTEAFF.

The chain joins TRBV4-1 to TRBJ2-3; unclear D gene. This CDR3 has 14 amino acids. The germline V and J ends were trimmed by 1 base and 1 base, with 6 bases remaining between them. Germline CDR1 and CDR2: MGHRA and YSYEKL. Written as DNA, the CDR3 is TGCGCCAGCAGCCAAGGGCCCGGCACAGATACGCAGTATTTT. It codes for CASSQGPGTDTQYF.

The CDR3 DNA reads TGTGCCAGCAGTTTATTTGACACCTCCTACAATGAGCAGTTCTTC. Translated, it gives CASSLFDTSYNEQFF. The rearrangement joins TRBV27 to TRBJ2-1; no firm D call. Trimming stripped 1 base from V and 0 bases from J, with 7 bases between. The V gene's germline CDR1 is MNHEY and CDR2 SMNVEV (reference sequence). The CDR3 has 15 amino acids.

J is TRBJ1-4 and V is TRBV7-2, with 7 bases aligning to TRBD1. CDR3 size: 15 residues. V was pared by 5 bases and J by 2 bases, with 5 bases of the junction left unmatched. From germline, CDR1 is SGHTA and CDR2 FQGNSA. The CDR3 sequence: CASSTVTGTNEKLFF. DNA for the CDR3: TGTGCCAGCAGCACCGTGACAGGGACTAATGAAAAACTGTTTTTT.

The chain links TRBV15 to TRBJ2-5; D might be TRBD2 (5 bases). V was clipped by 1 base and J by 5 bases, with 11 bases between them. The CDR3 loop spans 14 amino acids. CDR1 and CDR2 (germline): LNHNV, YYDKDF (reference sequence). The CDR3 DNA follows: TGTGCCACCAGCAGAGGGTCTAGCCAGGAGACCCAGTACTTC. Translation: CATSRGSSQETQYF.

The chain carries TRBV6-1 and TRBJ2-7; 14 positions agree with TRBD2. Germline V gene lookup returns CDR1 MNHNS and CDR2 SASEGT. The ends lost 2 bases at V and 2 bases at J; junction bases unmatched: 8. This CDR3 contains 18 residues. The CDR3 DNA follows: TGTGCCAGCAGTGAATCCTCCGGGACTAGCGGGAGCCCCTACGAGCAGTACTTC. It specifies CASSESSGTSGSPYEQYF.

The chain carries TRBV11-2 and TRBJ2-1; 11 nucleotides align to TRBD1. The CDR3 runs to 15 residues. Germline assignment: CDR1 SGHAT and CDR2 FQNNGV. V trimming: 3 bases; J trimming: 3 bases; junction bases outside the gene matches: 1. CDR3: CASSLGQGVYNEQFF. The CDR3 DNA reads TGTGCCAGCAGCTTGGGACAGGGGGTCTACAATGAGCAGTTCTTC.

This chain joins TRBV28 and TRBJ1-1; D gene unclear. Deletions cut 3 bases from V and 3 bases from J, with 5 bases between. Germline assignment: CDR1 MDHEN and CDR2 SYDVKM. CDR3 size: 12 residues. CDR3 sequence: CASSFSYTEAFF. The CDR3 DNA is TGTGCCAGCAGTTTTTCCTACACTGAAGCTTTCTTT.

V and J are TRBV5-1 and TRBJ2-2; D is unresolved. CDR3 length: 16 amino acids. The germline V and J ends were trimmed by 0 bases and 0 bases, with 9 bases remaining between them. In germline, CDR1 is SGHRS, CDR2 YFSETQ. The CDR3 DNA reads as TGCGCCAGCAGCTTGGAAGGGAACCCGAACACCGGGGAGCTGTTTTTT. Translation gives CASSLEGNPNTGELFF.

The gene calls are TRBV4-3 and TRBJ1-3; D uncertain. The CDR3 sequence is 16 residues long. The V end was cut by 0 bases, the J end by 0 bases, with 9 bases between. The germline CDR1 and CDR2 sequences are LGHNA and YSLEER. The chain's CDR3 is CASSQDLGSSGNTIYF. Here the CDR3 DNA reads TGCGCCAGCAGCCAAGATCTGGGTTCCTCTGGAAACACCATATATTTT.

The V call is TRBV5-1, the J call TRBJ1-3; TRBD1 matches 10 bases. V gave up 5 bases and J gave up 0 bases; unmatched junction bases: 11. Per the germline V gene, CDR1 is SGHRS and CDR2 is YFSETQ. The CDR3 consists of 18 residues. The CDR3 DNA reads TGCGCCAGCAGTTCCGGGACAGGGGATATTTTCTCTGGAAACACCATATATTTT. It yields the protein CASSSGTGDIFSGNTIYF.

In DNA, the CDR3 is TGTGCCAGCAGTGAAGTAGGGACCAACTCCTATGGCTACACCTTC. Amino acid sequence: CASSEVGTNSYGYTF. This chain uses TRBV2 with TRBJ1-2; TRBD1 is a possible D gene (5 bases). The CDR3 length is 15 residues. The V gene lost 1 base and the J gene lost 4 bases, with 13 bases spanning the gap. Germline V lookup: CDR1 SNHLY, CDR2 FYNNEI.